This passage covers 22 T cell receptor beta chains from one sample sequenced in a study of human T cells and chemical hapten exposure (dated by TCRdb to about 2021). Receptors were amplified or captured by RACE. Sequenced on a NextSeq 500. The raw public reads went through TCRdb reprocessing: fastp at Q25, MiXCR clone calling, in-frame beta chains kept. Identical CDR3 protein sequences are pooled into one entry, listed with their most common genes and DNA. The sample includes more than 300,000 distinct CDR3 sequences, with approximately 5.8% observed a single time. The ten largest clones add up to about 8.7% of the sample. The sample's time point label, in plain terms: pre-sensitization, week 0. The treatment or condition label, as the study defines it: therapeutic diphenylcyclopropenone sensitization with weekly scalp DPC. The sample consisted of whole blood, taken in connection with sensitization to the hapten diphenylcyclopropenone (DPC). These receptors all stem from a woman aged 18-29 years with alopecia areata. Some clones in this sample may be carry-over from other donors' samples.

This clonotype was found a few times. The chain joins TRBV5-1 to TRBJ2-1, with 9 bases lining up with TRBD2. Germline V lookup: CDR1 SGHRS, CDR2 YFSETQ. V lost 0 bases and J lost 8; bases outside the gene matches: 6. The CDR3 has 15 residues. The CDR3 nucleotides read TGCGCCAGCAGCTTGGGAACAGCGGGGGGCTATGAGCAGTTCTTC. Translated: CASSLGTAGGYEQFF.

In this sample, this clonotype turned up a few times. J is TRBJ1-2 and V is TRBV7-8, with TRBD1 matching 11 bases. Germline CDR1 is SGHVS and CDR2 is FQNEAQ. J gave up 8 bases and V 5 bases, and 10 bases lay outside the gene matches. This CDR3 region has 15 residues. This CDR3 reads CASSPGQGAGKGYTF. The CDR3 bases are TGTGCCAGCAGCCCCGGACAGGGGGCTGGGAAGGGCTACACCTTC.

The chain carries TRBV6-6 and TRBJ2-2, with D tentatively TRBD2 (5 bases). CDR3 length: 14 amino acids. The germline gives CDR1 MNHNY, CDR2 SVGAGI (reference sequence). The ends were cut back, 7 bases at V and 5 bases at J, with 14 bases in the middle. The CDR3 sequence is CASTRGRRTGELFF. For the CDR3, the DNA is TGTGCCAGCACCCGGGGTCGAAGGACCGGGGAGCTGTTTTTT.

This clonotype was detected only a few times. This chain links TRBV6-2 or TRBV6-3 with TRBJ1-1; TRBD1 matches 11 bases. Losses at the gene ends were 0 bases for V and 1 base for J; bases not matched to a gene: 4. This CDR3 comprises 17 residues. Germline CDR1 is MNHEY and CDR2 is SVGEGT. CDR3 sequence: CASSYSYGQGANTEAFF. The DNA for the CDR3 is TGTGCCAGCAGTTACTCGTATGGACAGGGGGCGAACACTGAAGCTTTCTTT.

There are many counts of this clonotype. The genes are TRBV20-1 and TRBJ2-1; a possible D gene is TRBD1 (6 bases). CDR3 size: 14 residues. Germline CDR1 reads DFQATT; CDR2 reads SNEGSKA (reference sequence). V was clipped by 6 bases and J by 9 bases, with 21 bases between them. This CDR3 is CSARGTSDNAEQFF. The CDR3 bases are TGCAGTGCGAGGGGGACGTCAGACAATGCTGAGCAGTTCTTC.

The chain carries TRBV29-1 and TRBJ1-1, with a tentative D call TRBD1 (5 bases). V was clipped by 1 base and J by 0 bases, with 9 bases between them. There are 14 residues in the CDR3. Per the germline V gene, CDR1 is SQVTM and CDR2 is ANQGSEA. CDR3 DNA sequence: TGCAGCGTTGAAGGACAGCTCATGAACACTGAAGCTTTCTTT. It codes for CSVEGQLMNTEAFF.

Ten or more counts support this clonotype. V gene TRBV5-1 combines with J gene TRBJ2-1, with TRBD1 as a possible D gene (5 bases). CDR3 length: 14 amino acids. Germline values: CDR1 SGHRS, CDR2 YFSETQ. V gave up 0 bases and J gave up 6 bases, with 10 bases separating them. The CDR3, as DNA: TGCGCCAGCAGCTTGGGACAGCATACCAATGAGCAGTTCTTC. This codes for CASSLGQHTNEQFF.

This chain joins TRBV4-1 and TRBJ2-3; 8 bases line up with TRBD2. With 2 bases clipped from V and 6 bases from J, the junction kept 7 bases outside the gene matches. CDR1 MGHRA and CDR2 YSYEKL come from the germline V gene. The CDR3 runs to 15 residues. This chain's CDR3 is CASSQLGLAPDTQYF. CDR3 in DNA: TGCGCCAGCAGCCAACTTGGACTAGCACCCGATACGCAGTATTTT.

Many counts were recorded for this clonotype. The gene calls are TRBV12-3 or TRBV12-4 and TRBJ2-7; 9 bases align to TRBD2. The CDR3 is 15 amino acids. Trimming removed 1 base from V and 3 bases from J; junction bases left unmatched: 4. CDR3 nucleotides: TGTGCCAGCAGTTTAGAAGCGGGGGGTATCTACGAGCAGTACTTC. This encodes CASSLEAGGIYEQYF.

In this sample, this clonotype turned up many times. CDR3 coding DNA: TGTGCCAGCAGCCTTTATGCTAGGTTGGATGAGCAGTTCTTC. It yields the protein CASSLYARLDEQFF. V is TRBV27 and J is TRBJ2-1; no firm D call. The CDR3 has 14 amino acids. Per germline, CDR1 MNHEY and CDR2 SMNVEV (reference sequence). Trimming cost V 6 bases and J 8 bases, with 17 bases left between them.

This clonotype came up many times. CDR3 DNA sequence: TGTGCCAGCAGCCCCGGGACAGGGGTGAATGGGCAGTACTTC. Its protein is CASSPGTGVNGQYF. The genes are TRBV5-6 and TRBJ2-7; 10 bases agree with TRBD1. With V trimmed by 4 bases and J by 9 bases, 10 bases remained unmatched. This CDR3 comprises 14 residues. From germline, CDR1 is SGHDT and CDR2 YYEEEE.

This clonotype was picked up many times. V gene TRBV5-1 combines with J gene TRBJ2-5, with 10 bases lining up with TRBD2. This CDR3 has 16 amino acids. J gave up 2 bases and V 4 bases, and 8 bases lay outside the gene matches. Germline CDR1 is SGHRS and CDR2 is YFSETQ. The CDR3 region has the DNA TGCGCCAGCAGCCCTTGGACTAGCGGAGAACAAGAGACCCAGTACTTC. It encodes CASSPWTSGEQETQYF.

This clonotype was seen repeatedly, ten times or more. The genes are TRBV12-3 or TRBV12-4 and TRBJ1-1; TRBD1 is a possible D gene (5 bases). The CDR3 spans 12 residues. V was clipped by 3 bases and J by 5 bases, with 7 bases between them. CDR3 protein: CASSFQGTEAFF. The CDR3, as DNA: TGTGCCAGCAGTTTTCAGGGTACTGAAGCTTTCTTT.

The sample holds many counts of this clonotype. The rearrangement uses TRBV20-1 and TRBJ2-7, with D perhaps TRBD1 (5 bases). Deletions cut 4 bases from V and 4 bases from J, with 14 bases between. Germline V gene lookup returns CDR1 DFQATT and CDR2 SNEGSKA (reference sequence). CDR3 length: 13 residues. The CDR3 DNA is TGCAGTGCTAAGGGGTCCCTAGATTACGAGCAGTACTTC. The encoded protein is CSAKGSLDYEQYF.

This clonotype was detected many times. J is TRBJ1-3 and V is TRBV4-3; no clear D. The V end lost 2 bases, the J end lost 1 base, and 21 bases lay between the germline ends. Germline CDR1 reads LGHNA; CDR2 reads YSLEER. This CDR3 has 19 amino acids. The CDR3 region is CASSQIPTGPEQSGNTIYF. In DNA form, the CDR3 reads TGCGCCAGCAGCCAAATTCCTACCGGTCCCGAACAGTCTGGAAACACCATATATTTT.

This clonotype was recorded at least ten times. This chain joins TRBV7-9 and TRBJ1-4, with D possibly TRBD1 on 5 matching bases. Germline loops: CDR1 SEHNR, CDR2 FQNEAQ (reference sequence). The CDR3 runs 14 residues. Between the trimmed V and J ends, which lost 5 bases and 3 bases, there was a span of 10 bases. Here the CDR3 reads CASSPGGPNEKLFF. DNA for the CDR3: TGTGCCAGCAGCCCGGGGGGACCTAATGAAAAACTGTTTTTT. The full variable domain, completed using reference TRBV7-9 and TRBJ1-4, is DTGVSQNPRHKITKRGQNVTFRCDPISEHNRLYWYRQTLGQGPEFLTYFQNEAQLEKSRLLSDRFSAERPKGSFSTLEIQRTEQGDSAMYLCASSPGGPNEKLFFGSGTQLSVL.

The CDR3 region has the DNA TGCGCCAGCAGCCCCTGGGCGGCAGGGAACAACGAGCAGTACTTC. Amino acids: CASSPWAAGNNEQYF. This sequence joins TRBV4-1 and TRBJ2-7; D is perhaps TRBD1 (5 bases). Germline lookup yields CDR1 MGHRA and CDR2 YSYEKL. The CDR3 loop spans 15 amino acids. The V end lost 4 bases, the J end lost 5 bases, and 18 bases lay between the germline ends.

This chain joins TRBV4-3 and TRBJ2-4; 12 nucleotides agree with TRBD2. The CDR3 totals 19 residues. The ends lost 4 bases at V and 5 bases at J; junction bases unmatched: 15. CDR1 and CDR2 from the germline V gene are LGHNA and YSLEER. CDR3 DNA: TGCGCCAGCAGCCGGTTTTACCGAGGAACTAGCGGGGGGCAAAACATTCAGTACTTC. Protein product: CASSRFYRGTSGGQNIQYF.

The chain links TRBV28 to TRBJ2-1; 11 bases align to TRBD2. Germline CDR1 and CDR2: MDHEN and SYDVKM. Trimming at V came to 5 bases and at J to 4 bases, leaving 4 bases not matched to a gene. The CDR3 has 15 residues. The CDR3 region has the DNA TGTGCCAGCAGTCTTCCTAGCGGGGGGTACAATGAGCAGTTCTTC. It specifies CASSLPSGGYNEQFF. The full variable domain, completed using reference TRBV28 and TRBJ2-1, is DVKVTQSSRYLVKRTGEKVFLECVQDMDHENMFWYRQDPGLGLRLIYFSYDVKMKEKGDIPEGYSVSREKKERFSLILESASTNQTSMYLCASSLPSGGYNEQFFGPGTRLTVL.

This clonotype was observed a few times. Written as DNA, the CDR3 is TGTGCCAGCAGCTTAGGGTTGGCGGGGACAGGGAGGATATTAACCTTC. This codes for CASSLGLAGTGRILTF. This chain links TRBV7-2 with TRBJ1-2; 9 nucleotides match TRBD1. The CDR3 sequence is 16 residues long. CDR1 SGHTA and CDR2 FQGNSA come from the germline V gene. J gave up 14 bases and V 1 base, and 17 bases lay outside the gene matches.

With regard to this clonotype: A read error may explain this, as a much larger clone is one base away. The chain combines TRBV10-3 with TRBJ2-7; weak D call: TRBD2 (5 bases). Per the germline V gene, CDR1 is ENHRY and CDR2 is SYGVKD. Trimming pared 3 bases from V and 2 bases from J, leaving 11 bases between. The CDR3 consists of 14 residues. The CDR3 loop is CAISDSGLPYEQYF. The CDR3, as DNA: TGTGCCATCAGTGATTCCGGACTTCCCTACGAGCAGTACTTC.

This clonotype was counted many times. The chain uses TRBV6-5 and TRBJ2-3; 8 bases map to TRBD1. Trimming at V came to 10 bases and at J to 0 bases, leaving 15 bases not matched to a gene. The CDR3 length is 17 residues. Germline V gene data show CDR1 as MNHEY and CDR2 as SVGAGI. The CDR3 region is CATTDVGQGSSTDTQYF. The CDR3, as DNA: TGTGCCACCACAGACGTTGGACAGGGCTCTAGCACAGATACGCAGTATTTT.